These 4 T cell receptor beta chains came from one sample sequenced in a study of blood T cells in healthy people across ages. Combining a sample-barcoded 5' primer with a J-beta primer mix, a second PCR ran for roughly 7 to 11 cycles. TCRdb passed the 5' RACE reads through MiXCR, listing each CDR3 protein once. This table holds some 930,000 distinct CDR3 sequences, 29% found once. These data were also reused for a study on T cells of mothers and their children.

The sample was blood. The receptor set was obtained from a woman aged 35 to 49 in good health.

The chain joins TRBV7-2 to TRBJ2-1; D possibly matches TRBD1 or TRBD2 (5 bases each). Judging by the DNA end, TRBJ2-7 fits better; the J call may be wrong. CDR3 length: 16 residues. Germline values: CDR1 SGHTA, CDR2 FQGNSA. CDR3 loop: CTSSLDGGYSYNEQYF. The CDR3 DNA follows: TGTACCAGCAGCTTAGATGGGGGTTACTCCTACAATGAGCAGTACTTC.

This clonotype was seen more than once but under ten times. The chain uses TRBV7-2 and TRBJ2-1; 10 positions match TRBD2. J was trimmed by 10 bases and V by 5 bases; bases with no gene match: 17. CDR3 size: 17 residues. Germline CDR1 SGHTA, CDR2 FQGNSA. The CDR3 here is CASSLGMTSGHRREQFF. CDR3 coding DNA: TGTGCCAGCAGCCTAGGGATGACTAGCGGGCACCGCAGAGAGCAGTTCTTC.

This clonotype appeared many times. The CDR3, as DNA: TGTGCCAGCAGCCCCTCGGGGACCCAGTACTTC. Translated: CASSPSGTQYF. The chain carries TRBV7-9 and TRBJ2-5; D ambiguous. V lost 5 bases, J lost 7 bases, and 8 bases lay in between. The germline CDR1 and CDR2 sequences are SEHNR and FQNEAQ (reference sequence). The CDR3 consists of 11 residues.

With respect to this clonotype: This may come from a read error, since a much larger clone is one base off. The rearrangement joins TRBV4-2 to TRBJ2-1, with 8 bases that match TRBD1. The ends lost 0 bases at V and 10 bases at J; junction bases unmatched: 17. CDR1 is LGHNA and CDR2 is YNFKEQ in the germline V gene. The CDR3 loop spans 18 amino acids. CDR3 DNA sequence: TGTGCCAGCAGCCAAGACTCCCACAGGGGGGATATCTCCTACGAGCAGTTCTTC. The encoded protein is CASSQDSHRGDISYEQFF.